This TCR beta chain was captured in a study of T cells in Graves' hyperthyroidism and ophthalmopathy (dated 2019 in TCRdb). At the level of the whole study: Peripheral blood samples were taken at the time of initial diagnosis, prior to any treatment. After blood sampling, hyperthyroidism patients were treated with methimazole at a starting dose of 30 mg daily, and ophthalmopathy patients were treated with high-dose intravenous methylprednisolone. Whether ophthalmopathy could be predicted prospectively was tested in an independent validation cohort made up of under 20 hyperthyroidism patients plus 17 patients who later progressed to ophthalmopathy. TCR Vbeta CDR3 sequencing of 135 peripheral blood samples (approximately 44 ophthalmopathy, approximately 80 hyperthyroidism and approximately 17 progressor patients) is reported in the paper. The roughly 100 discovery patients were randomly divided into training and test sets at a 7:3 ratio. In addition, the study compared T-cell repertoires in thyroid tissue and in blood from roughly 6 Graves' hyperthyroidism patients. TCR V-J signatures able to tell the groups apart were searched for in a discovery cohort of about a hundred patients, of whom more than 40 had Graves' ophthalmopathy and roughly 59 had stable Graves' hyperthyroidism. The paper as a whole reports these results and caveats: No statistical method was used to fix the sample size in advance, and group allocation was not hidden from the investigators. In cross-validation, a model built on a 13 V-J signature told ophthalmopathy apart from stable hyperthyroidism with 87.88% sensitivity and about 81% specificity, and in testing the same model reached 80%/75%. In validation, progression to ophthalmopathy was predicted by the model with almost 71% sensitivity and 72% to 85% specificity, a median of around 6.5 months before onset. Most expanded thyroid clonotypes (frequency above 0.001) were also detected in blood, suggesting blood repertoires may reflect thyroid immune responses.

From the germline V gene, CDR1 is SGHTA and CDR2 is FQGTGA. The CDR3 spans 14 residues, from the cysteine through the phenylalanine. Solely the CDR3 DNA is kept, with 42 bases framed from the first base. V is reduced by 1 base and J by 10 bases, leaving a spacing of 14 bases between them. This clonotype was observed a few times. Its target antigen remains unknown. Per-base qualities were not stored, and no clone one base away is much larger. Stable Graves' hyperthyroidism was defined as no progression to ophthalmopathy during 18 months of follow-up. Hyperthyroidism patients were newly diagnosed, had a disease duration of under 2 months, and were aged 18 to 65 years. Any patient with an uncontrolled infection, another autoimmune disease, pregnancy or lactation was excluded. Diagnoses relied on clinical symptoms, serum thyroxine and TRAb, thyroid ultrasound and orbital computed tomography. PBMCs were separated from about 10 ml of fresh peripheral blood using Ficoll-Paque density gradient centrifugation. Total RNA was extracted using Trizol reagent, and RNA quality was assessed on an Agilent 2100 Bioanalyzer.

The TCR beta CDR3 regions were amplified from the RNA transcripts. A first-round RT-PCR of the TCR CDR3 used the HTBI primer set with the Qiagen OneStep RT-PCR kit. Libraries were constructed in a second round of multiplex PCR, after which size selection and purification were carried out. The libraries were sequenced on an Illumina HiSeq2000 using paired-end 100 bp reads. In the original analysis: SOAPnuke was used to process the raw data, removing reads that contained adapters or uncalled bases, had a mean Phred below 15, or lacked an exact match to the constant primer or identifier. High-quality paired reads were merged with COPE v1.2.5, and unique nucleotide sequences were defined as clonotypes. Clonotypes were aligned to IMGT TRBV, TRBD and TRBJ reference segments using MiTCR v1.1. Only V-J combinations with frequency above 0.0001, covering about 99% of repertoires, were analysed. The TCS score was defined as the ratio of F50 (clonal expansion) to E x V (chaos), calculated using BLOSUM62-based TCRdist between CDR3 peptides within each V-J. Welch's t-statistics and random forest reduced roughly 540 V-J features to about 13, which were used in a naive Bayes classifier (R e1071). TCRdb reworked the public reads: Q25 trimming with fastp, MiXCR clone assembly, productive beta chains retained. Here each entry gathers all rows of one CDR3 protein and keeps the most common genes and DNA. TCRdb, rather than the study authors, made the V and J calls. This sample holds more than 600,000 distinct CDR3 sequences; 16% were observed only once. Jointly, the top ten make up under 10% of the sample.

The origin of this receptor is a man younger than 35 with Graves' hyperthyroidism. The chain employs TRBV7-3 and TRBJ2-1; the D gene is not confidently resolved. Material: blood. For the CDR3, the sequence is CASSLNGLVDEQFF. The DNA sequence is given as TGTGCCAGCAGCTTAAACGGCCTGGTTGACGAGCAGTTCTTC.